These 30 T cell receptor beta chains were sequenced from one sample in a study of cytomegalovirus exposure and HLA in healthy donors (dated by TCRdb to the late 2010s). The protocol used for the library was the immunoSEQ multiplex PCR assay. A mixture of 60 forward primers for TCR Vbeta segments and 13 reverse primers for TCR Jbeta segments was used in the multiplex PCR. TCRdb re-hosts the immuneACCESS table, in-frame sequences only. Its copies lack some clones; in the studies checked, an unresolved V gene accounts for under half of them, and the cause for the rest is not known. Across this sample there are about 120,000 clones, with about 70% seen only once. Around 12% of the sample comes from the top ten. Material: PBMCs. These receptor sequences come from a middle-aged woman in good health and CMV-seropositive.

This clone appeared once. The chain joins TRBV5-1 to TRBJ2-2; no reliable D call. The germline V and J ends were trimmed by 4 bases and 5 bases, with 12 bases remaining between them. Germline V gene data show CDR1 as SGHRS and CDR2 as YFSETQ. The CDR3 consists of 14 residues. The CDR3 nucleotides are TGCGCCAGCAGCCTGGCAGTGGTTACCGGGGAGCTGTTTTTT. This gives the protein CASSLAVVTGELFF.

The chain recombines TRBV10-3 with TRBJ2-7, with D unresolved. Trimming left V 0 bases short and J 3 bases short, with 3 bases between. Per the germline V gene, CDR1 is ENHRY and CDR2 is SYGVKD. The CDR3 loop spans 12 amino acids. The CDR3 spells CAISESNYEQYF. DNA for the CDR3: TGTGCCATCAGTGAGTCTAACTACGAGCAGTACTTC.

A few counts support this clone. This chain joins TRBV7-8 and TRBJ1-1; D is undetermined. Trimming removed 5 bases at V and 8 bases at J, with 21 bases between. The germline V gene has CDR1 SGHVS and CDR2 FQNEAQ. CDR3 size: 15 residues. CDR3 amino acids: CASSLPRTGALEAFF. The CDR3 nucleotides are TGTGCCAGCAGCCTTCCCCGGACGGGAGCTCTGGAAGCTTTCTTT.

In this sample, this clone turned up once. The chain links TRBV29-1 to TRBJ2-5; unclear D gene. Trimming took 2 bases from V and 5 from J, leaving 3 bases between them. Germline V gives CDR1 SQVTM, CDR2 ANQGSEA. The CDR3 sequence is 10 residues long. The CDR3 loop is CSVERETQYF. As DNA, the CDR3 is TGCAGCGTTGAACGGGAGACCCAGTACTTC.

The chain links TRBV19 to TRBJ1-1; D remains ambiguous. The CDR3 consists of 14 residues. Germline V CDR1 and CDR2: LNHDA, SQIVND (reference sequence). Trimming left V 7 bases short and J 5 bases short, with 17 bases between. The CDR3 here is CASTTSGMGTEAFF. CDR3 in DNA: TGTGCCAGTACAACCTCGGGAATGGGTACTGAAGCTTTCTTT.

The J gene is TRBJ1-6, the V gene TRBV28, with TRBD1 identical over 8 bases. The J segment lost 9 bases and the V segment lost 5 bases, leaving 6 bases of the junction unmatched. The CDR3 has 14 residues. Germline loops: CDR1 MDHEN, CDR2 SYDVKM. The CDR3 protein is CASSGGQGFSPLHF. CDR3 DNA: TGTGCCAGCAGTGGCGGACAGGGCTTTTCACCCCTCCACTTT.

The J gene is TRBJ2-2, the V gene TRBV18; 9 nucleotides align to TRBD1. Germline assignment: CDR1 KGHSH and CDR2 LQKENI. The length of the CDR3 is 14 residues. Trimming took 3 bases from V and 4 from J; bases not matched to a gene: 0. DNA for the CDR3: TGTGCCAGCTCACCGACAGGGGGCACCGGGGAGCTGTTTTTT. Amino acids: CASSPTGGTGELFF.

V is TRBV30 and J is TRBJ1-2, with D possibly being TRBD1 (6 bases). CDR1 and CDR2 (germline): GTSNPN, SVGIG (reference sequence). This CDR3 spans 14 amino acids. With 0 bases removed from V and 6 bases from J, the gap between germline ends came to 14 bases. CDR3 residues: CAWSVYRGGNGYTF. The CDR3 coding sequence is TGTGCCTGGAGTGTTTATAGGGGGGGTAATGGCTACACCTTC.

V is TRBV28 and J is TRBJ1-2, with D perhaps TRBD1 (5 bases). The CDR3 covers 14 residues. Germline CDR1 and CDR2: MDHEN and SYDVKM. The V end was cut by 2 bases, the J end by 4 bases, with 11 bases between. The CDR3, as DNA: TGTGCCAGCAGTTTAAAGCGCCAGGGCTATGGCTACACCTTC. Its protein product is CASSLKRQGYGYTF.

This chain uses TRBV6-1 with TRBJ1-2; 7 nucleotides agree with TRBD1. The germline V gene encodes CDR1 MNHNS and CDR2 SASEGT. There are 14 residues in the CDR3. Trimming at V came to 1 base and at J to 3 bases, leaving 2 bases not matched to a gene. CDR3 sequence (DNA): TGTGCCAGCAGTGAAGGGCAGGGGGACTATGGCTACACCTTC. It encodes CASSEGQGDYGYTF.

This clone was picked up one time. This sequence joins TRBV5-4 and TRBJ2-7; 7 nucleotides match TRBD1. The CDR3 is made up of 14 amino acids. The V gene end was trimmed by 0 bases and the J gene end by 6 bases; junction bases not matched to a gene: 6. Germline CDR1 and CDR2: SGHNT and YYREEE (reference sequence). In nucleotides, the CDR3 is TGTGCCAGCAGCTTGGCCGAGGGGGCGGGCGAGCAGTACTTC. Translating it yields CASSLAEGAGEQYF.

CDR3 sequence: CASRDTFSYEQYF. DNA for the CDR3: TGCGCCAGCAGAGACACGTTCTCCTACGAGCAGTACTTC. The chain recombines TRBV5-1 with TRBJ2-7; D gene uncertain. This CDR3 is 13 amino acids long. Per germline, CDR1 SGHRS and CDR2 YFSETQ. The V and J ends lost 5 bases and 0 bases respectively, with 9 bases between them.

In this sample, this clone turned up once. The CDR3 coding sequence is TGCGCCAGCAGCTCGACAGGGATGGGGGAAAAACTGTTTTTT. It yields the protein CASSSTGMGEKLFF. The chain recombines TRBV5-1 with TRBJ1-4; the match to TRBD1 covers 7 bases. The CDR3 is 14 residues long. With 3 bases clipped from V and 8 bases from J, the junction kept 7 bases outside the gene matches. The germline V gene encodes CDR1 SGHRS and CDR2 YFSETQ.

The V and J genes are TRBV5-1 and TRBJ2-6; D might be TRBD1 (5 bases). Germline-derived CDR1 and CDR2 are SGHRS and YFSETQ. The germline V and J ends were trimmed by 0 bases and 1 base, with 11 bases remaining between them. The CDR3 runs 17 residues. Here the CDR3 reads CASSLDPSGSGANVLTF. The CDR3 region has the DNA TGCGCCAGCAGCTTGGACCCATCAGGGTCTGGGGCCAACGTCCTGACTTTC.

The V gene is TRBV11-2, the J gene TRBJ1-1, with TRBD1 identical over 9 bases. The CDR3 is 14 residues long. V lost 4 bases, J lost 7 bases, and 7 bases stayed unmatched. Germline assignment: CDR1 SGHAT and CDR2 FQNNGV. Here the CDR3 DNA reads TGTGCCAGCAGCTCTAACAGGGGGCCGGGTGAAGCTTTCTTT. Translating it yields CASSSNRGPGEAFF.

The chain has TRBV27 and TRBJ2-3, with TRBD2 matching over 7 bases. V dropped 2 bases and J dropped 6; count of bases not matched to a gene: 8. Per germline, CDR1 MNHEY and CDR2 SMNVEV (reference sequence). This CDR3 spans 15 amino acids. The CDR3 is CASSLIRGEVDTQYF. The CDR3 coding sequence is TGTGCCAGCAGTTTAATACGGGGGGAAGTGGATACGCAGTATTTT.

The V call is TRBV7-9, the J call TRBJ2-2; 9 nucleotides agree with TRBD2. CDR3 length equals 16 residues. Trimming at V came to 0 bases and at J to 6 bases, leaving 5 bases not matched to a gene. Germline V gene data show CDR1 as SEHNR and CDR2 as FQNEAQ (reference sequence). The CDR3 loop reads CASSLAGLAGAGELFF. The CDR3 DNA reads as TGTGCCAGCAGCTTAGCGGGACTAGCTGGAGCCGGGGAGCTGTTTTTT.

In DNA, the CDR3 is TGCGCCAGCATCGAGGGCAATTCGAACACTGAAGCTTTCTTT. Its translation: CASIEGNSNTEAFF. The gene calls are TRBV5-1 and TRBJ1-1, with D unclear. With 6 bases removed from V and 1 base from J, the gap between germline ends came to 13 bases. Germline lookup yields CDR1 SGHRS and CDR2 YFSETQ. The CDR3 covers 14 residues.

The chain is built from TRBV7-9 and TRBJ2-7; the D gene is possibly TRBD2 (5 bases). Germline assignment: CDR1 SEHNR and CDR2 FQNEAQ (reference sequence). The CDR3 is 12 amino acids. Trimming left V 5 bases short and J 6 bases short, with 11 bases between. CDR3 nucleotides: TGTGCCAGCAGCCGAGACTACGGCGAGCAGTACTTC. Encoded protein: CASSRDYGEQYF. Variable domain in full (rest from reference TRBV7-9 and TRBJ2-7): DTGVSQNPRHKITKRGQNVTFRCDPISEHNRLYWYRQTLGQGPEFLTYFQNEAQLEKSRLLSDRFSAERPKGSFSTLEIQRTEQGDSAMYLCASSRDYGEQYFGPGTRLTVT.

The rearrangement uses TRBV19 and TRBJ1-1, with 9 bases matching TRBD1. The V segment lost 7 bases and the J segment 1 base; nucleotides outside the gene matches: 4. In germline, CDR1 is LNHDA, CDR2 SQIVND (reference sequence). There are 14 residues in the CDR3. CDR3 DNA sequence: TGTGCCAGTATGCTGGGACAGGGGAACACTGAAGCTTTCTTT. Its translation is CASMLGQGNTEAFF. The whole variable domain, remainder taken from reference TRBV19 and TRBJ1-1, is DGGITQSPKYLFRKEGQNVTLSCEQNLNHDAMYWYRQDPGQGLRLIYYSQIVNDFQKGDIAEGYSVSREKKESFPLTVTSAQKNPTAFYLCASMLGQGNTEAFFGQGTRLTVV.

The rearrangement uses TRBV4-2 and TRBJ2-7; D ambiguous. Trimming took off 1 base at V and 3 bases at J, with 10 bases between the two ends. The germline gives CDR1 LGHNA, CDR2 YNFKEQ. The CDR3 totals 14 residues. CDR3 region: CASSQGHANYEQYF. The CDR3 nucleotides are TGTGCCAGCAGCCAAGGACACGCAAACTACGAGCAGTACTTC.

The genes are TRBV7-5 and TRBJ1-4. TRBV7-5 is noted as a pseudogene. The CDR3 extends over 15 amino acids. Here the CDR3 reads CARSHAEIVNEKLFF. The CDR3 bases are TGTGCCAGAAGCCATGCCGAGATCGTTAATGAAAAACTGTTTTTT.

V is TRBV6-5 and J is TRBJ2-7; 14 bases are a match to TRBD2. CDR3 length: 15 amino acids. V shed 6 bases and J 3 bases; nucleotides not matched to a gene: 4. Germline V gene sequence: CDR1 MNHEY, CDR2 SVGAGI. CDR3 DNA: TGTGCCAGCAGGGGGACTAGCGGGGGTCTCTACGAGCAGTACTTC. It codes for CASRGTSGGLYEQYF.

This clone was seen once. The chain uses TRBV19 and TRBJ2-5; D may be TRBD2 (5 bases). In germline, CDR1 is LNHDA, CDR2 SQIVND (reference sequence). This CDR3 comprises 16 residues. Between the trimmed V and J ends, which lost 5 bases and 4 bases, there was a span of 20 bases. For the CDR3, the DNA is TGTGCCAGTAGTCCTTGGGGTAGCGCGGACTTAGAGACCCAGTACTTC. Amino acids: CASSPWGSADLETQYF. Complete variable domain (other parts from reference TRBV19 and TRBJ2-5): DGGITQSPKYLFRKEGQNVTLSCEQNLNHDAMYWYRQDPGQGLRLIYYSQIVNDFQKGDIAEGYSVSREKKESFPLTVTSAQKNPTAFYLCASSPWGSADLETQYFGPGTRLLVL.

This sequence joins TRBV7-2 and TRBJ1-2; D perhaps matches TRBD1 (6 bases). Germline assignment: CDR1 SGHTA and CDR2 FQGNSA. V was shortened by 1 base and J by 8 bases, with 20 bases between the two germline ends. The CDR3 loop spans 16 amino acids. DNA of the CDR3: TGTGCCAGCAGCTTAGATATGACAGGCCTGCGGAAGGGCTACACCTTC. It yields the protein CASSLDMTGLRKGYTF.

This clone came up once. Written as DNA, the CDR3 is TGTGCCAGCAGCTTGCGGGGGGAGCTGTTTTTT. Encoded protein: CASSLRGELFF. This rearrangement joins TRBV7-2 to TRBJ2-2; D unresolved. This CDR3 has 11 amino acids. V dropped 3 bases and J dropped 8 bases, with 4 bases sitting between them. The germline V gene has CDR1 SGHTA and CDR2 FQGNSA.

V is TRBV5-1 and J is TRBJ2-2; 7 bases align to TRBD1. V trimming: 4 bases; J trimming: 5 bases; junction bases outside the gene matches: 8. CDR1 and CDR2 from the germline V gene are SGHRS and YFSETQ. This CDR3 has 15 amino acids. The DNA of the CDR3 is TGCGCCAGCAGCACGGGGACAGCTGGAACCGGGGAGCTGTTTTTT. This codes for CASSTGTAGTGELFF.

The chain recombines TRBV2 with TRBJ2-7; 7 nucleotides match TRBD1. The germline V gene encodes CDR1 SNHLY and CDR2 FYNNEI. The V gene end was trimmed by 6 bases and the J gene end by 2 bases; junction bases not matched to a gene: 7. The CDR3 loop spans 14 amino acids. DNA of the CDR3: TGTGCCAGCAGGTCGGACAGGAACACCTACGAGCAGTACTTC. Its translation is CASRSDRNTYEQYF.

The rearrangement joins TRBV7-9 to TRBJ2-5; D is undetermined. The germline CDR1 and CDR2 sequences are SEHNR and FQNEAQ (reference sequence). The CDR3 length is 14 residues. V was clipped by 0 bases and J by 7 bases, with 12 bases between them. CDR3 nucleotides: TGTGCCAGCAGCTTAGCGTTGGTTGGCGGGACCCAGTACTTC. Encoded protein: CASSLALVGGTQYF.

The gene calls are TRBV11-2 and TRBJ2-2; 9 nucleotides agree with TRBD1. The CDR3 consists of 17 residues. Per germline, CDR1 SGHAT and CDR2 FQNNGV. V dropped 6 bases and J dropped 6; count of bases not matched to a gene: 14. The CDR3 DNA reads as TGTGCCAGCAGACCCCTCCGGATTACAGGGGGCTCCGGGGAGCTGTTTTTT. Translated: CASRPLRITGGSGELFF.